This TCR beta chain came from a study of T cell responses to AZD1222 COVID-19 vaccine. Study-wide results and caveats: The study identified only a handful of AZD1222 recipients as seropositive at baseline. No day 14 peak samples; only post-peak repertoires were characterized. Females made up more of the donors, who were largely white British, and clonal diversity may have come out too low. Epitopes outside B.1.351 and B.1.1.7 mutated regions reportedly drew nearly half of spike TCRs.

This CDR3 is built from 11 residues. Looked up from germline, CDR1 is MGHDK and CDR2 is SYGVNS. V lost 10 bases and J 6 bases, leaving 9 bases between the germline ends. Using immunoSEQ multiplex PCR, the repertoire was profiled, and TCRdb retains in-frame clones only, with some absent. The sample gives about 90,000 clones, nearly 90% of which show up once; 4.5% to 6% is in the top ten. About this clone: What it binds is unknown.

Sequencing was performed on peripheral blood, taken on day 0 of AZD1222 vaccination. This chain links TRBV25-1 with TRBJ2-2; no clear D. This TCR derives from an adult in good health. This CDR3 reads CATSAPGELFF. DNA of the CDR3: TGTGCCACCTCGGCCCCCGGGGAGCTGTTTTTT.